This TCR beta chain emerged from a study of shared clonotypes between healthy human individuals. Overall study context: Donor ages ranged 18 to 49 years: a couple of women, a few men.

With respect to this clone: Its specificity is not known.

In germline, CDR1 is SGDLS, CDR2 YYNGEE. V lost 4 bases and J lost 8, with 13 bases in between. The CDR3 is 13 residues long. This table comes from immunoSEQ multiplex PCR, and its TCRdb copy is limited to in-frame clones, with some not included. The sample records about 2.1 million clones, 90% to 95% being singletons. The naive CD8 subset, CD45RO-negative cells positively selected for CCR7, excluded terminally differentiated effector memory CD45RA+ cells. Findings and limits, study-wide: The study found lower generation probabilities in non-shared clonotypes than in those shared by all four donors. Generally, naive subsets came out with larger estimated richness than memory subsets.

The chain uses TRBV9 and TRBJ2-1; unclear D gene. Sequencing input: naive CD8+ T cells from PBMCs. This TCR was sampled from a man between 18 and 35 years old in good health. Some clones in this sample may be carry-over from other donors' samples. The CDR3 DNA reads TGTGCCAGCAGCTTTCAGCCTTGGGATGAGCAGTTCTTC. Its protein is CASSFQPWDEQFF.